This T cell receptor beta chain was captured by sequencing in a study of HIV-infected children after antiretroviral therapy interruption. Noted treatment: PENTA 11 planned treatment interruption arm or continuous ART arm. Naive CD4+ CD45RA+ CD45RO- T cells were FACS-sorted from thawed PBMCs. This clonotype has at least ten counts. CDR3 length equals 13 residues. Trimming took 1 base from V and 1 from J, leaving 7 bases between them. Germline V gives CDR1 DFQATT, CDR2 SNEGSKA (reference sequence). The TCR library was built from RNA with a 3' RACE protocol and unique molecular identifiers. In TCRdb, the 3' RACE reads were re-called with MiXCR into one record per CDR3 protein. The sample lists 70,000 to 90,000 distinct CDR3 sequences, 6.9% occurring once.

The chain is built from TRBV20-1 and TRBJ1-2; D unclear. Sample: CD45RA+ CD4+ T cells from PBMCs, pooled from several time points, taken from a donor given antiretroviral therapy, either interrupted or continuous. Subset denoted: naive CD4+ CD45RA+ CD45RO- T cells. This clonotype was obtained from a pool of human donors with HIV. The DNA of the CDR3 is TGCAGTGCTAGAGTTCGGGTTAACTATGGCTACACCTTC. Translating gives CSARVRVNYGYTF.